This passage covers 17 T cell receptor beta chains from one sample sequenced in a study of radiation and T cells in renal cell carcinoma. Repertoires were generated with immunoSEQ multiplex PCR, while TCRdb's copy carries only in-frame clones and drops some. Here the sample spans 65,000 to 80,000 clones, 80% to 90% being singletons. Time point noted: blood 2 weeks post-SBRT. Treatment described: 15 Gy SBRT to primary tumor, nephrectomy 4 weeks later. Sequenced material: blood, taken from a patient whose treatment included radiotherapy and nephrectomy. Receptor source: a woman aged 45 to 65 with renal cell carcinoma.

The chain combines TRBV5-6 with TRBJ2-3; the D is unclear. In germline, CDR1 is SGHDT, CDR2 YYEEEE. This CDR3 spans 15 amino acids. V lost 0 bases to trimming and J lost 2 bases, with 10 bases between them. CDR3 in DNA: TGTGCCAGCAGCTTGGGGGTCGGTGACACAGATACGCAGTATTTT. It is translated as CASSLGVGDTDTQYF.

CDR3 sequence (DNA): TGTGCCAGCAGCCAGGGCGGAAACACCATATATTTT. It codes for CASSQGGNTIYF. The gene calls are TRBV7-9 and TRBJ1-3; maybe TRBD1 (5 bases). Trimming took off 5 bases at V and 4 bases at J, with 6 bases between the two ends. The CDR3 is 12 amino acids. Germline V gene data show CDR1 as SEHNR and CDR2 as FQNEAQ (reference sequence).

The chain has TRBV2 and TRBJ2-5; 10 nucleotides line up with TRBD2. V dropped 4 bases and J dropped 6; count of bases not matched to a gene: 8. Looked up from germline, CDR1 is SNHLY and CDR2 is FYNNEI. The CDR3 has 15 amino acids. The CDR3 DNA sequence: TGTGCCAGCAGTGCCGGGACTAGCGCGTCGAAGACCCAGTACTTC. Translated: CASSAGTSASKTQYF.

The chain carries TRBV7-2 and TRBJ2-4, with 12 positions matching TRBD2. V gave up 3 bases and J gave up 4 bases; unmatched junction bases: 4. CDR1 and CDR2 (germline): SGHTA, FQGNSA. The CDR3 is 16 amino acids. The CDR3 loop is CASSFFLAGGKNIQYF. Here the CDR3 DNA reads TGTGCCAGCAGCTTTTTCCTAGCGGGAGGGAAAAACATTCAGTACTTC.

Points on this clone: The junction and the germline gene differ at one end; a read error may be behind it. The V and J genes are TRBV5-4 and TRBJ1-1; TRBD1 matches 7 bases. The CDR3 totals 15 residues. Germline CDR1 and CDR2: SGHNT and YYREEE (reference sequence). The CDR3 DNA reads TGCGCCAGCAGCCCGGAACAGGGGAGGAACACTGAAGCTTTCTTT. This sequence encodes CASSPEQGRNTEAFF.

This clone was detected only a few times. The chain carries TRBV9 and TRBJ1-5, with 7 bases fitting TRBD1. The CDR3 spans 15 residues. The germline V gene encodes CDR1 SGDLS and CDR2 YYNGEE. After removal of 0 bases from V and 4 bases from J, the junction contained 4 bases not matched to a gene. For the CDR3, the DNA is TGTGCCAGCAGCGTAGGGGACAGCCAGAATCAGCCCCAGCATTTT. It translates to CASSVGDSQNQPQHF.

This clone was detected a few times. The rearrangement uses TRBV18 and TRBJ1-1; 7 nucleotides line up with TRBD1. This CDR3 region has 15 residues. V gave up 4 bases and J gave up 1 base; unmatched junction bases: 6. Looked up from germline, CDR1 is KGHSH and CDR2 is LQKENI. The CDR3, as DNA: TGTGCCAGCTCACAGGGGGCTCTGAAGAACACTGAAGCTTTCTTT. Residues: CASSQGALKNTEAFF.

The genes are TRBV5-1 and TRBJ2-4; 11 bases agree with TRBD2. CDR1 and CDR2 from the germline V gene are SGHRS and YFSETQ. The CDR3 length is 16 residues. Trimming took 0 bases from V and 6 from J; bases not matched to a gene: 5. The CDR3 region has the DNA TGCGCCAGCAGCTTGGGCACTAGCGGGAGCCCAAACATTCAGTACTTC. As protein: CASSLGTSGSPNIQYF.

This clone came up a few times. The chain links TRBV4-2 to TRBJ1-5; possibly TRBD1 for D (5 bases). The CDR3 spans 15 residues. V was clipped by 4 bases and J by 1 base, with 11 bases between them. Germline lookup yields CDR1 LGHNA and CDR2 YNFKEQ. CDR3 amino acids: CASSPIGTSNQPQHF. The DNA of the CDR3 is TGTGCCAGCAGCCCGATTGGGACGAGCAATCAGCCCCAGCATTTT.

The V gene is TRBV16, the J gene TRBJ1-5; D unclear. The germline CDR1 and CDR2 sequences are KGHSY and FQNENV. Between the trimmed V and J ends, which lost 1 base and 4 bases, there was a span of 14 bases. The CDR3 spans 16 residues. CDR3 sequence (DNA): TGTGCCAGCAGCCAATTGTACGGGGTTAGGAATCAGCCCCAGCATTTT. Encoded protein: CASSQLYGVRNQPQHF.

This clone was seen only a few times. The chain combines TRBV30 with TRBJ2-7; 7 bases line up with TRBD1. Germline CDR1 is GTSNPN and CDR2 is SVGIG (reference sequence). V shed 2 bases, J shed 5 bases, and the junction held 6 bases outside the gene matches. This CDR3 spans 13 amino acids. The chain's CDR3 is CAWSSQGDNEQYF. The CDR3 DNA reads TGTGCCTGGAGTTCTCAGGGGGATAACGAGCAGTACTTC.

The J gene is TRBJ1-5, the V gene TRBV18, with D tentatively TRBD1 (5 bases). V gave up 2 bases and J gave up 0 bases, with 11 bases separating them. Germline V CDR1 and CDR2: KGHSH, LQKENI. The CDR3 sequence is 16 residues long. The CDR3 spells CASSPGASYSNQPQHF. The CDR3 DNA is TGTGCCAGCTCACCAGGGGCAAGCTATAGCAATCAGCCCCAGCATTTT.

The chain uses TRBV5-5 and TRBJ2-7; D uncertain. The CDR3 has 12 amino acids. Germline V gene lookup returns CDR1 SGHKS and CDR2 YYEKEE (reference sequence). V was clipped by 1 base and J by 3 bases, with 5 bases between them. CDR3 sequence: CASSLRSYEQYF. CDR3 DNA sequence: TGTGCCAGCAGCTTGAGGAGCTACGAGCAGTACTTC.

The chain links TRBV14 to TRBJ2-2; D is ambiguous. Trimming stripped 5 bases from V and 6 bases from J, with 13 bases between. CDR1 is SGHDN, CDR2 FVKESK, per germline. There are 14 residues in the CDR3. The CDR3 nucleotides are TGTGCCAGCAGCTTTACGATAGGTTCCGGGGAGCTGTTTTTT. Its protein is CASSFTIGSGELFF.

The chain recombines TRBV27 with TRBJ1-4, with D unclear. CDR3 length equals 13 residues. CDR1 MNHEY and CDR2 SMNVEV come from the germline V gene (reference sequence). With 4 bases removed from V and 7 bases from J, the gap between germline ends came to 10 bases. The CDR3 DNA reads TGTGCCAGCAGTTCCCCGGGTTTTGAAAAACTGTTTTTT. Translated: CASSSPGFEKLFF.

This clone appeared a single time. The rearrangement joins TRBV18 to TRBJ2-5; TRBD2 matches at 13 bases. The V segment lost 5 bases and the J segment 11 bases; nucleotides outside the gene matches: 17. This CDR3 has 17 amino acids. Germline V CDR1 and CDR2: KGHSH, LQKENI. CDR3 loop: CASSWTSGSLLRYEQYF. The CDR3 nucleotides are TGTGCCAGCTCATGGACTAGCGGGAGCTTACTCCGATATGAGCAGTACTTC.

The chain employs TRBV2 and TRBJ1-6; no firm D call. The CDR3 length is 15 residues. Per germline, CDR1 SNHLY and CDR2 FYNNEI. Deletions cut 5 bases from V and 0 bases from J, with 8 bases between. The CDR3 region is CASSRYISYNSPLHF. The CDR3 DNA sequence: TGTGCCAGCAGTAGGTACATCTCCTATAATTCACCCCTCCACTTT. The variable domain in full, completed from reference TRBV2 and TRBJ1-6, reads EPEVTQTPSHQVTQMGQEVILRCVPISNHLYFYWYRQILGQKVEFLVSFYNNEISEKSEIFDDQFSVERPDGSNFTLKIRSTKLEDSAMYFCASSRYISYNSPLHFGNGTRLTVT.